This TCR beta chain was sequenced for a study of cytomegalovirus exposure and HLA in healthy donors. For the study at large: Earlier sequencing of some 170 million T cells yielded nearly 120 million unique TCR beta sequences. Of 300 to 450 genotyped donors, about 81% clustered with self-reported Caucasian donors.

V lost 4 bases, J lost 1 base, and 1 base stayed unmatched. This CDR3 has 13 residues. Germline lookup yields CDR1 SNHLY and CDR2 FYNNEI. This clone was observed a few times. Both 60 Vbeta primers and 13 Jbeta primers went into the PCR. In the source study's methods: As a later analysis found, there were 82 million or so unique TCR beta chains, of which roughly 11 million were shared. Sequenced by immunoSEQ multiplex PCR; TCRdb stores in-frame clones only, minus some. The V and J calls and clone size are taken from that table; D and trimming were inferred from the DNA. The sample holds about 220,000 clones; over 65% are singletons and the top ten take approximately 0.63%.

This sequence was found in a young man in good health and CMV-seronegative. Input material: PBMCs. This chain connects TRBV2 to TRBJ2-7; 7 bases map to TRBD1. For the CDR3, the DNA is TGTGCCAGCAGTGTACAGGGGTCCTACGAGCAGTACTTC. Amino acid sequence: CASSVQGSYEQYF.